This TCR beta chain was captured by sequencing in a study of cytomegalovirus exposure and HLA in healthy donors. As for the study in general: Tens of millions of unique TCR sequences came from HLA-typed donors in an early release.

Study-level results: Immune exposure was documented only through CMV serostatus. With later analysis, a missense DCLRE1C variant became linked to TCR beta V- and J-gene trimming.

On this clone itself: Its antigen is currently unknown.

Trimming cost V 8 bases and J 0 bases; bases outside gene matches: 6. The CDR3 is 15 amino acids. Germline values: CDR1 WSHSY, CDR2 SAAADI. Researchers ran the PCR with 60 Vbeta and 13 Jbeta primers. Some clones are missing from TCRdb's copy, which holds only in-frame ones; the method was immunoSEQ multiplex PCR. Of around 63,000 clones in the sample, 75% were seen once. This receptor was taken from a man aged 60-69 years in good health and CMV-seropositive. The rearrangement uses TRBV10-2 and TRBJ2-2; the match to TRBD2 covers 7 bases. Sequenced material: PBMCs. This CDR3 is CASGQRGSNTGELFF. The CDR3 nucleotides read TGCGCCAGCGGCCAGCGGGGATCGAACACCGGGGAGCTGTTTTTT.